Listed below are T cell receptor beta chains from one sample, sequenced in a study of CD8+CD57+ T cells in acquired aplastic anemia. TCRdb independently ran MiXCR on the reads; one entry per CDR3 protein. In the table there are about 220,000 distinct CDR3 sequences, 30% to 40% of which are singletons. The specimen sequenced was sorted CD4+, CD8+, or CD8+CD57+ T cells (not recorded which) from PBMCs. All receptors come from a human donor in good health, serving as a control. CDR3s include the opening cysteine and the closing phenylalanine or tryptophan. The order of the fields is D gene, clone size, J gene, V gene, CDR3 DNA, CDR3 protein. A D gene is named only where the DNA matches it firmly. Not all rows give a size; the values are once, few, many and, for expanded clones, a class.

>NA|NA|TRBJ2-5|TRBV4-1
TGCGCCAGCAGCCTTAGCGGAGCCGCCATTGAGACCCAGTACTTC
CASSLSGAAIETQYF
>NA|NA|TRBJ2-4|TRBV28
TGTGCCAGCAGCCAGGCGGGAAACATTCAGTACTTC
CASSQAGNIQYF
>NA|many|TRBJ2-2|TRBV24-1
TGTGCCACCGGTGGGGGCCGCAACACCGGGGAGCTGTTTTTT
CATGGGRNTGELFF
>NA|NA|TRBJ1-3|TRBV29-1
TGCAGCGTTGAAGATAGGGGAAACACCATATATTTT
CSVEDRGNTIYF
>NA|NA|TRBJ1-3|TRBV25-1
TGTGCCAGCAGCCGCGGGCCTGGAAGCACCATATATTTT
CASSRGPGSTIYF
>NA|few|TRBJ2-1|TRBV20-1
TGCAGTGCTGGTAGCGGTTCCTACAATGAGCAGTTCTTC
CSAGSGSYNEQFF
>TRBD1|many|TRBJ2-1|TRBV24-1
TGTGCCACCAGTGATTCGGGACAGGGGGCGCATGAGCAGTTCTTC
CATSDSGQGAHEQFF
>NA|many|TRBJ2-7|TRBV5-1
TGCGCCAGCAGCTCGACAGCAGAGGGCTACGAGCAGTACTTC
CASSSTAEGYEQYF
>NA|NA|TRBJ2-7|TRBV15
TGTGCCACCAGCAGAGATATAGGGGCCTACGAGCAGTACTTC
CATSRDIGAYEQYF
>NA|NA|TRBJ2-2|TRBV9
TGTGCCAGCAGCGTTGTGCGCGGGGAGCTGTTTTTT
CASSVVRGELFF
>NA|many|TRBJ1-2|TRBV6-5
TGTGCCAGCAGGTCCAGACAGTCGAACGAGGGCTACACCTTC
CASRSRQSNEGYTF
>TRBD1|once|TRBJ2-5|TRBV12-3/TRBV12-4
TGTGCCAGCAACCCGACAGGGGACCAAGAGACCCAGTACTTC
CASNPTGDQETQYF
>NA|few|TRBJ2-7|TRBV2
TGTGCCAGCAGTGAAGGACAGGCCGGAGGCGAGCAGTACTTC
CASSEGQAGGEQYF
>NA|few|TRBJ2-2|TRBV3-1
TGTGCCAGCAGCCAAGATAGACGGGTGAACACCGGGGAGCTGTTTTTT
CASSQDRRVNTGELFF
>TRBD2|many|TRBJ2-7|TRBV5-1
TGCGCCAGCAGCTCCCAGGGGGGACTAGCGGAACAGTACTTC
CASSSQGGLAEQYF
>NA|NA|TRBJ2-7|TRBV19
TGTGCCTGGAGGAGGGTGGACGCCTCCGCCGAGCAGTACTTC
CAWRRVDASAEQYF
>NA|NA|TRBJ2-2|TRBV10-3
TGTGCCAGCAGAAGGGACACCGGGGAGCTGTTTTTT
CASRRDTGELFF
>TRBD1|few|TRBJ2-5|TRBV18
TGTGCCAGCTCACCACCGGGACAGACAAGAGAGACCCAGTACTTC
CASSPPGQTRETQYF
>NA|many|TRBJ2-7|TRBV5-6
TGTGCCAGCAGCCTGACAAAATGGTTCGTCTACGAGCAGTACTTC
CASSLTKWFVYEQYF
>NA|many|TRBJ2-1|TRBV7-9
TGTGCCAGCAGCTTAGCCGAGCGGTTAAGCTCCTACAATGAGCAGTTCTTC
CASSLAERLSSYNEQFF
>TRBD1|few|TRBJ1-1|TRBV5-5
TGTGCCAGCAGCTTGCAGGGGGCGGCTACTGAAGCTTTCTTT
CASSLQGAATEAFF
>TRBD2|NA|TRBJ2-7|TRBV2
TGTGCCAGCAGCGGATCAGCGGGGGGAAACTACGAGCAGTACTTC
CASSGSAGGNYEQYF
>TRBD1|NA|TRBJ1-5|TRBV12-3/TRBV12-4
TGTGCCAGCAGTGGGACAGGGCCAACAGATACGCAGCATTTT
CASSGTGPTDTQHF